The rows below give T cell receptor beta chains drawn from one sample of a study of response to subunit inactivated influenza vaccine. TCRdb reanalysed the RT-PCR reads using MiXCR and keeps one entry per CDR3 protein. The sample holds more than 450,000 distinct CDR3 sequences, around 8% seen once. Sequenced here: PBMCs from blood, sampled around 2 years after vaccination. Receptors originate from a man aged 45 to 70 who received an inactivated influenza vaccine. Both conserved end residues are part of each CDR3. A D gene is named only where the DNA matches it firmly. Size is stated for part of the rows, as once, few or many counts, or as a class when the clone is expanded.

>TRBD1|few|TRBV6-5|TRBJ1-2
CASSYRDSVYYGYTF
TGTGCCAGCAGTTACAGGGACAGTGTGTACTATGGCTACACCTTC
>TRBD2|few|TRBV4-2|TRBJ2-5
CASSNGLAGSETQYF
TGTGCCAGCAGCAACGGACTAGCGGGATCGGAGACCCAGTACTTC
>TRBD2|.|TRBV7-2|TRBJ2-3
CASSRSGSYADTQYF
TGTGCCAGCAGCCGTAGCGGGAGTTACGCAGATACGCAGTATTTT
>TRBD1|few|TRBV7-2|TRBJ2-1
CASSRLWDRGSYNEQFF
TGTGCCAGCAGCCGTCTTTGGGACAGGGGTTCCTACAATGAGCAGTTCTTC
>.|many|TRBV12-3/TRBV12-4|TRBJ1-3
CASSLIRFGNTIYF
TGTGCCAGCAGTTTAATAAGGTTTGGAAACACCATATATTTT
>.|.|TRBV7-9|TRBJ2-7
CASSSGGRYEQYF
TGTGCCAGCAGTAGTGGGGGCCGATACGAGCAGTACTTC
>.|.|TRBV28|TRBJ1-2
CASSPPGGSHYGYTF
TGTGCCAGCAGTCCCCCGGGAGGGAGCCACTATGGCTACACCTTC
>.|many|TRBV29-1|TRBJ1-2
CSGLTVSGYTF
TGCAGCGGATTGACAGTATCTGGCTACACCTTC
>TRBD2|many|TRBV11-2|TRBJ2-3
CASSLGTSGNTQYF
TGTGCCAGCAGCCTCGGGACTAGCGGGAATACGCAGTATTTT
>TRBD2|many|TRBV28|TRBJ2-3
CASSLMTSADTQYF
TGTGCCAGCAGTTTAATGACTAGCGCAGATACGCAGTATTTT
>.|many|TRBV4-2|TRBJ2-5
CASSQDLEGGQETQYF
TGTGCCAGCAGCCAAGATTTGGAGGGAGGCCAAGAGACCCAGTACTTC
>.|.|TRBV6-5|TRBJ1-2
CASSYSYDNYGYTF
TGTGCCAGCAGTTACTCGTACGACAACTATGGCTACACCTTC
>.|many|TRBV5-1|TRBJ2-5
CASSLKFKETQYF
TGCGCCAGCAGCTTGAAGTTTAAAGAGACCCAGTACTTC
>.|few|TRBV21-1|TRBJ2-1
CASSKYPDSFLYNEQFF
TGTGCCAGCAGCAAATACCCGGACAGCTTTCTGTACAATGAGCAGTTCTTC
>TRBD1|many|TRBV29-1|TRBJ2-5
CSVGLRGQSQETQYF
TGCAGCGTTGGACTTAGGGGACAGAGCCAAGAGACCCAGTACTTC
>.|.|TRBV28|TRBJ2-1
CASSSPAGGPAQFF
TGTGCCAGCAGTTCCCCGGCAGGTGGACCTGCTCAGTTCTTC
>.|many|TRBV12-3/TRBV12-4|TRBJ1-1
CASSFGWGTEAFF
TGTGCCAGCAGTTTTGGGTGGGGGACTGAAGCTTTCTTT
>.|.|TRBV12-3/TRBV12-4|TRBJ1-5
CASSFAGNDQPQHF
TGTGCCAGCAGTTTTGCAGGGAACGACCAGCCCCAGCATTTT
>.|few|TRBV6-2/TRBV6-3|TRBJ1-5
CASSANRVVAGQPQHF
TGTGCCAGCAGTGCAAACAGGGTTGTGGCCGGTCAGCCCCAGCATTTT
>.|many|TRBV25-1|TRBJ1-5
CASRETGINQPQHF
TGTGCCAGCAGGGAGACAGGAATCAATCAGCCCCAGCATTTT
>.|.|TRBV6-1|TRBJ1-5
CASSDLQGLRQPQHF
TGTGCCAGCAGTGATCTACAGGGACTACGCCAGCCCCAGCATTTT
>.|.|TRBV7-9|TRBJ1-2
CASSSTERANYGYTF
TGTGCCAGCAGCTCGACAGAAAGAGCTAACTATGGCTACACCTTC
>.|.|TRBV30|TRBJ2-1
CAWSPIASYNEQFF
TGTGCCTGGTCCCCCATAGCGTCCTACAATGAGCAGTTCTTC
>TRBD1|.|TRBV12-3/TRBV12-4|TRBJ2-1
CASSLYSGQGLYNEQFF
TGTGCCAGCAGTTTATACAGCGGACAGGGGCTTTACAATGAGCAGTTCTTC
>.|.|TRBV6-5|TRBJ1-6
CASSYRGSSYNSPLHF
TGTGCCAGCAGTTACAGGGGGAGCTCCTATAATTCACCCCTCCACTTT
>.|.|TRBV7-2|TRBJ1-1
CASSLGYLNTEAFF
TGTGCCAGCAGCCTAGGGTACCTGAACACTGAAGCTTTCTTT
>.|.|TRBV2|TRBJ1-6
CASSDRTYRLPDNSPLHF
TGTGCCAGCAGTGATCGAACTTATCGGCTTCCAGATAATTCACCCCTCCACTTT
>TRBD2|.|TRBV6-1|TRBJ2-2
CASGAGAMHTGELFF
TGTGCCAGCGGGGCGGGAGCCATGCACACCGGGGAGCTGTTTTTT
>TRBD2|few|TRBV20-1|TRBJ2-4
CSARLASGYKNIQYF
TGCAGTGCTAGATTGGCTAGCGGATACAAAAACATTCAGTACTTC
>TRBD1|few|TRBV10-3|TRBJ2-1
CAISGGTGGAHNEQFF
TGTGCCATCAGTGGGGGGACAGGGGGCGCCCACAATGAGCAGTTCTTC
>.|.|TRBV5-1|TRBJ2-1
CASRSQGRNNEQFF
TGCGCCAGTCGGTCACAGGGGAGGAACAATGAGCAGTTCTTC
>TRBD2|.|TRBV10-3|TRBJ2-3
CATAGLAGSTDTQYF
TGTGCCACCGCAGGACTAGCGGGAAGCACAGATACGCAGTATTTT
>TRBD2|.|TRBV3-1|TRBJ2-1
CASSQKGLAVDEQFF
TGTGCCAGCAGCCAAAAGGGACTAGCGGTCGATGAGCAGTTCTTC
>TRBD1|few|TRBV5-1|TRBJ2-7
CASSRDRGFEQYF
TGCGCCAGCAGCAGGGACAGGGGATTCGAGCAGTACTTC
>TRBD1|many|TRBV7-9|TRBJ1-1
CASIPTGGNTEAFF
TGTGCCAGCATCCCGACAGGGGGGAACACTGAAGCTTTCTTT
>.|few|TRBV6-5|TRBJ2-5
CASSYLARTRDPVQQTQYF
TGTGCCAGCAGTTACCTTGCCCGGACAAGGGACCCCGTCCAACAGACCCAGTACTTC
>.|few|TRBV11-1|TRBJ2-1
CASSLAQGLNEQFF
TGTGCCAGCAGCTTAGCCCAGGGGCTCAATGAGCAGTTCTTC
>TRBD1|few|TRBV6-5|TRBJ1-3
CASSYNRGLDTIYF
TGTGCCAGCAGTTACAACAGGGGGCTGGACACCATATATTTT
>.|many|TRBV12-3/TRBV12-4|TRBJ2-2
CASSLWEAGELFF
TGTGCCAGCAGTTTGTGGGAGGCCGGGGAGCTGTTTTTT
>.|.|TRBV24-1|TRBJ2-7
CATSDAYEQYF
TGTGCCACCAGTGATGCCTACGAGCAGTACTTC
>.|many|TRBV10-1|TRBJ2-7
CASSERLAYEQYF
TGCGCCAGCAGTGAGAGGTTGGCATACGAGCAGTACTTC
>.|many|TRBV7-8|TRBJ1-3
CASSLGPSGNTIYF
TGTGCCAGCAGCTTAGGGCCCTCTGGAAACACCATATATTTT
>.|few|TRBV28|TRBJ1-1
CASSLWGGPGAFF
TGTGCCAGCAGTTTATGGGGAGGCCCGGGGGCTTTCTTT
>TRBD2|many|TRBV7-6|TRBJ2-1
CASGPSGGANEQFF
TGTGCCAGCGGGCCTAGCGGGGGGGCCAATGAGCAGTTCTTC
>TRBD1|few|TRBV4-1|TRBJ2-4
CASSQHDRANIQYF
TGCGCCAGCAGCCAACACGACAGGGCCAACATTCAGTACTTC
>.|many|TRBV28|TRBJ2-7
CASSSALSTGPRYYEQYF
TGTGCCAGCAGTTCCGCCCTTTCAACAGGCCCCCGCTACTACGAGCAGTACTTC